There are a few counts of the clone carrying this TCR beta chain. Its target is not known. The data stem from a study of response to subunit inactivated influenza vaccine. Whole-study results and caveats: Authors suggested seasonal influenza vaccinations each recruit few new T cells.

TCRdb reanalysed the RT-PCR reads using MiXCR and keeps one entry per CDR3 protein. The repertoire holds hundreds of thousands of distinct CDR3 sequences, with 14% as singletons. Trimming stripped 4 bases from V and 6 bases from J, with 15 bases between. This CDR3 comprises 15 residues. Germline loops: CDR1 MNHEY, CDR2 SMNVEV (reference sequence). The source material was PBMCs from blood, sampled around 14 days before vaccination. This sequence originates from a man aged 45-65 years who received an inactivated influenza vaccine. The chain joins TRBV27 to TRBJ1-4; tentatively, D is TRBD1 (6 bases). The CDR3 region has the DNA TGTGCCAGCAGTTCAACAGGGAAGGGGCATGAAAAACTGTTTTTT. Translating gives CASSSTGKGHEKLFF.